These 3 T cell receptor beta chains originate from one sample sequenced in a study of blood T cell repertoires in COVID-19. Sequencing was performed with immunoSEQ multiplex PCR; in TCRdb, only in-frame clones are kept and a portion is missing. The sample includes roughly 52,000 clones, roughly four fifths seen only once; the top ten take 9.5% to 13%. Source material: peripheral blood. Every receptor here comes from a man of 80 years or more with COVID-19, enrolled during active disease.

In nucleotides, the CDR3 is TGTGCCAGTAGTATGGTAGGGCGGGGGTTCTCGCCCGGCACAGATACGCAGTATTTT. Translation: CASSMVGRGFSPGTDTQYF. The V gene is TRBV19, the J gene TRBJ2-3; 7 bases map to TRBD2. Losses at the gene ends were 3 bases for V and 1 base for J; bases not matched to a gene: 16. The CDR3 has 19 amino acids. Per germline, CDR1 LNHDA and CDR2 SQIVND (reference sequence).

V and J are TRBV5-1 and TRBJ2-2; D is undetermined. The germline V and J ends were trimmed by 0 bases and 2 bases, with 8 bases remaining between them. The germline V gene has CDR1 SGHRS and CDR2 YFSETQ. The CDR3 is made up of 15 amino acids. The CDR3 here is CASSLDPGNTGELFF. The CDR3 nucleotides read TGCGCCAGCAGCTTGGACCCAGGAAACACCGGGGAGCTGTTTTTT.

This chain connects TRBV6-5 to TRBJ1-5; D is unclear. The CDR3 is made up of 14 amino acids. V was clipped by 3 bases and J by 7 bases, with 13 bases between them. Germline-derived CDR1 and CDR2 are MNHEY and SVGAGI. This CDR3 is CASSYSPFNQPQHF. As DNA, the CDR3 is TGTGCCAGCAGTTATAGTCCCTTCAACCAGCCCCAGCATTTT.